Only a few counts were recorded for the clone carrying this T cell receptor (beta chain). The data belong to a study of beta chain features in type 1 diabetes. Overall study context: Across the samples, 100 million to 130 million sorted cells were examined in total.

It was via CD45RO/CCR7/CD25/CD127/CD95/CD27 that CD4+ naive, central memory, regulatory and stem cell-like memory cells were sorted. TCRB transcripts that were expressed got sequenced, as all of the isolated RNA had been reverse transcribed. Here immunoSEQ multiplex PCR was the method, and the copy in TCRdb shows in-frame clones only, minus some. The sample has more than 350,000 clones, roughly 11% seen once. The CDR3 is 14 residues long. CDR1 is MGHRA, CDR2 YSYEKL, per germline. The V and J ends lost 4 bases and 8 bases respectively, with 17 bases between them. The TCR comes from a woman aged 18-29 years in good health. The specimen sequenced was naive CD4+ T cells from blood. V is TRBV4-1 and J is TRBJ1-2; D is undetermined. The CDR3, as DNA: TGCGCCAGCAGCCCCTTTGCTCCCATAGGGGGCTACACCTTC. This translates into CASSPFAPIGGYTF.